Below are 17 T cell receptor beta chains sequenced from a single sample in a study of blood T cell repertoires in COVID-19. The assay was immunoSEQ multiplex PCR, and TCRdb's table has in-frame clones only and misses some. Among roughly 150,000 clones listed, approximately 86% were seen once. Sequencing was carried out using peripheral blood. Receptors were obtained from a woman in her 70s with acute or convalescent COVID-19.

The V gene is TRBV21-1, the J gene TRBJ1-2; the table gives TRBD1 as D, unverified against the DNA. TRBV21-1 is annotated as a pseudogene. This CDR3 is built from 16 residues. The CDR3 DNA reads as TGTGCCAGCAGCAGGGGACAGGGACCGCTTAACTATGGCTACACCTTC. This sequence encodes CASSRGQGPLNYGYTF.

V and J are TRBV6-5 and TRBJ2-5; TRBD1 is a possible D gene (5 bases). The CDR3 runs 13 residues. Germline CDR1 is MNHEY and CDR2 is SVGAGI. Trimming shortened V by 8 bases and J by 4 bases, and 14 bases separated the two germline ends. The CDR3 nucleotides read TGTGCCAGCGTTCGCCCAGGGTTAGAGACCCAGTACTTC. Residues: CASVRPGLETQYF.

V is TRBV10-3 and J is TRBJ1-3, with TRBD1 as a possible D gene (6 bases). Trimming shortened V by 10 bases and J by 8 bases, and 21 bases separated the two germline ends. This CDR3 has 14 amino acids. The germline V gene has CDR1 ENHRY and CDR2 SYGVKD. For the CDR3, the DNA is TGTGCCACAAGACCGGGCCAACAGGGATACACCATATATTTT. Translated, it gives CATRPGQQGYTIYF.

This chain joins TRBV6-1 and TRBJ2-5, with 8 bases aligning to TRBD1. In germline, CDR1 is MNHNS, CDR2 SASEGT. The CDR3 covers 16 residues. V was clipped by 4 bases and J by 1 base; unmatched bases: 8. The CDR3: CASSVGTGAFQETQYF. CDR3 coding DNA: TGTGCCAGCAGTGTCGGGACAGGAGCATTCCAAGAGACCCAGTACTTC.

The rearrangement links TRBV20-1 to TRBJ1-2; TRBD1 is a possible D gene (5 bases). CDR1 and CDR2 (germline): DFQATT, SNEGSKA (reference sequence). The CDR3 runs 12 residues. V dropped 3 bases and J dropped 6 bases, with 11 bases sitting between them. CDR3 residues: CSASLGADGYTF. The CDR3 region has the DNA TGCAGTGCTAGTTTAGGGGCTGATGGCTACACCTTC.

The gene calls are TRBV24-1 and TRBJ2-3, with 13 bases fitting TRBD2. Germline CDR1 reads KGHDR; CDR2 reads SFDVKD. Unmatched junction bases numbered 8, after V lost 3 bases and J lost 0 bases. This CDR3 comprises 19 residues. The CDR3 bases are TGTGCCACCAGTGATCCTGCCGGGACTAGCGGGGCCAGCACAGATACGCAGTATTTT. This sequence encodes CATSDPAGTSGASTDTQYF.

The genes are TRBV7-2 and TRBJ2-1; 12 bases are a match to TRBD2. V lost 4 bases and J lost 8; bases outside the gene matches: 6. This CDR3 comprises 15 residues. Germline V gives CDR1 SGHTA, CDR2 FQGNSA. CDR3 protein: CASSSSGGAGDEQFF. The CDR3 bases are TGTGCCAGCAGCTCTAGCGGGGGGGCCGGGGATGAGCAGTTCTTC.

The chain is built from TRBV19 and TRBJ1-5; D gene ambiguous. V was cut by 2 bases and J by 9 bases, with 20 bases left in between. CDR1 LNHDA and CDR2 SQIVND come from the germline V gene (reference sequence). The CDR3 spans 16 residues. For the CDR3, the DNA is TGTGCCAGTAGTATAAGGACCTATAGCGGTATTGGGCCCCAGCATTTT. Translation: CASSIRTYSGIGPQHF.

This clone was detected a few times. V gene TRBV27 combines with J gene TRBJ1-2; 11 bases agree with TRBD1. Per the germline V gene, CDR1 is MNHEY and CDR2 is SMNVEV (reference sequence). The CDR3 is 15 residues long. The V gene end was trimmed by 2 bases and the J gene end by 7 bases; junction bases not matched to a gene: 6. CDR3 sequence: CASSLGSGTGGGYTF. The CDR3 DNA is TGTGCCAGCAGTTTAGGGTCCGGGACAGGGGGTGGCTACACCTTC.

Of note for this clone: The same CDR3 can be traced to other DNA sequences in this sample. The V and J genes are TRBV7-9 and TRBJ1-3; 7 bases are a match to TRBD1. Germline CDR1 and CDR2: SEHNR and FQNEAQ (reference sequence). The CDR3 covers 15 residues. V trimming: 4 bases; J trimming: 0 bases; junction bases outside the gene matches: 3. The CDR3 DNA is TGTGCCAGCAGCTCCGGGACAGACTCTGGAAACACCATATATTTT. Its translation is CASSSGTDSGNTIYF.

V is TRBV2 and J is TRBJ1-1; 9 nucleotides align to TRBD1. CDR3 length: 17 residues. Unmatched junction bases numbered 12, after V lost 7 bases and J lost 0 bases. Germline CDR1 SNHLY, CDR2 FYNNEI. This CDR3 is CASTHRGRRTMNTEAFF. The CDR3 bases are TGTGCCAGCACCCACAGGGGGCGAAGAACCATGAACACTGAAGCTTTCTTT.

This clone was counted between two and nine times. The CDR3 loop reads CASSFGTGDMNQPQHF. As DNA, the CDR3 is TGCGCCAGCAGCTTTGGGACAGGGGACATGAATCAGCCCCAGCATTTT. The gene calls are TRBV5-1 and TRBJ1-5; 10 nucleotides align to TRBD1. V was clipped by 2 bases and J by 4 bases; unmatched bases: 6. In germline, CDR1 is SGHRS, CDR2 YFSETQ. The CDR3 covers 16 residues.

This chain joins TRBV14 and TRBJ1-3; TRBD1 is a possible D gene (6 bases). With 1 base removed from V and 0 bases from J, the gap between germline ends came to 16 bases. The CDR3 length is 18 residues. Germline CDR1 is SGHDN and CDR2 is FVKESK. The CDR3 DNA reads TGTGCCAGCAGCCAAGTTAGTGGGGGCTTAAGCTCTGGAAACACCATATATTTT. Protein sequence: CASSQVSGGLSSGNTIYF.

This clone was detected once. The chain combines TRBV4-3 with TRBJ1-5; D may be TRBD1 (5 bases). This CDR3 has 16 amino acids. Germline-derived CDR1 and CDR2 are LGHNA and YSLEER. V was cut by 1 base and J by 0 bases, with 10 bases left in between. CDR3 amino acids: CASSQGAGGSNQPQHF. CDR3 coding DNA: TGCGCCAGCAGCCAAGGGGCGGGGGGTAGCAATCAGCCCCAGCATTTT.

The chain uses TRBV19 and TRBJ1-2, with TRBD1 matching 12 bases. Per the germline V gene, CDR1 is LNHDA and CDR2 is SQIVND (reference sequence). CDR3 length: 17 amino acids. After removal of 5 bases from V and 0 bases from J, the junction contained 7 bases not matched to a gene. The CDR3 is CASSFGTGGLANYGYTF. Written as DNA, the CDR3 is TGTGCCAGTAGTTTCGGGACAGGGGGCCTAGCTAACTATGGCTACACCTTC. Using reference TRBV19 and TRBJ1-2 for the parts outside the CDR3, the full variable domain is DGGITQSPKYLFRKEGQNVTLSCEQNLNHDAMYWYRQDPGQGLRLIYYSQIVNDFQKGDIAEGYSVSREKKESFPLTVTSAQKNPTAFYLCASSFGTGGLANYGYTFGSGTRLTVV.

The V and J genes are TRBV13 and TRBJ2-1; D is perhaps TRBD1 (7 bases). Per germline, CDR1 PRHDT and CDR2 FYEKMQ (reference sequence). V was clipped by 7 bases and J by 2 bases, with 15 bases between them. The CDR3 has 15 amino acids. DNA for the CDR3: TGTGCCAGCAACCAGGGGGGCCGAGCCTACAATGAGCAGTTCTTC. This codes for CASNQGGRAYNEQFF.

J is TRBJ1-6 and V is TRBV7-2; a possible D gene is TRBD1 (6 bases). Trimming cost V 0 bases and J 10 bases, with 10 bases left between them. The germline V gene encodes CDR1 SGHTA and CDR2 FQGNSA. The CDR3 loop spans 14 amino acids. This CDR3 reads CASSLAARGSPLHF. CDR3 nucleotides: TGTGCCAGCAGCTTAGCGGCCAGGGGATCACCCCTCCACTTT.